This TCR beta chain was identified during a study of beta chain features in type 1 diabetes. Looking at the study overall: Examined across all samples were roughly 110,000,000 sorted cells. The study, taken as a whole, reports: Moderate but significant shortening of TCRB CDR3s was recorded in all four CD4+ subsets from Type 1 diabetes patients.

Naive, central memory, regulatory and stem cell-like memory cells within the CD4+ compartment were sorted using CD45RO/CCR7/CD25/CD127/CD95/CD27. Germline V gene data show CDR1 as ENHRY and CDR2 as SYGVKD. Trimming took off 1 base at V and 5 bases at J, with 11 bases between the two ends. This CDR3 contains 15 residues. Expressed TCRB transcripts were sequenced after all isolated RNA was converted to cDNA. The average read count of naive, central memory and regulatory T cell samples was a few million. The table came from immunoSEQ multiplex PCR; TCRdb's copy has only in-frame clones and leaves some out. The repertoire holds 150,000 to 190,000 clones, with around 8% as singletons. A word on this clone: The antigen remains undetermined.

This TCR derives from a man younger than 30 in good health. The sample consisted of central memory CD4+ T cells from blood. The chain recombines TRBV10-3 with TRBJ2-2, with D possibly TRBD1 on 6 matching bases. The CDR3 is CAISEFGTTTGELFF. For the CDR3, the DNA is TGTGCCATCAGTGAGTTCGGGACAACGACCGGGGAGCTGTTTTTT.